This is a list of T cell receptor beta chains from one sample in a study of CD8 T cells in Susac syndrome. MiXCR, applied by TCRdb to the immunoSEQ multiplex PCR reads, yields one record per CDR3 protein. The sample shows under 95,000 distinct CDR3 sequences, just under 95% of them seen only once. Sequenced material: CD4+ T cells from PBMCs. The source is a human donor with Susac syndrome. Both conserved end residues are part of each CDR3. The order of the fields is CDR3 DNA, CDR3 protein, clone size, D gene, J gene, CDR3 length, V gene. A D gene is named only where the DNA matches it firmly. Clone size, where shown, is once, few, many, or a class for clones that have expanded.

CDR3 DNA: TGCGCCAGCAGAGGACAATTAAAGAACACTGAAGCTTTCTTT; CDR3 protein: CASRGQLKNTEAFF; clone size: -; D gene: -; J gene: TRBJ1-1; CDR3 length: 14; V gene: TRBV4-1
CDR3 DNA: TGTGCCAGCAGCGAAAGGGAGTTTGATGAAAAACTGTTTTTT; CDR3 protein: CASSEREFDEKLFF; clone size: -; D gene: -; J gene: TRBJ1-4; CDR3 length: 14; V gene: TRBV21-1
CDR3 DNA: TGCAGTGCTAGTCCGCTAGCGGGGAACTACAATGAGCAGTTCTTC; CDR3 protein: CSASPLAGNYNEQFF; clone size: -; D gene: TRBD2; J gene: TRBJ2-1; CDR3 length: 15; V gene: TRBV20-1
CDR3 DNA: TGCAGTGCTCCCAGGCCTTTGGGGGGGACTGAAGCTTTCTTT; CDR3 protein: CSAPRPLGGTEAFF; clone size: -; D gene: -; J gene: TRBJ1-1; CDR3 length: 14; V gene: TRBV20-1
CDR3 DNA: TGTGCCAGCAGCTCCCGGACAGGGACTGGGGCCAACGTCCTGACTTTC; CDR3 protein: CASSSRTGTGANVLTF; clone size: once; D gene: TRBD1; J gene: TRBJ2-6; CDR3 length: 16; V gene: TRBV11-3
CDR3 DNA: TGCAGCGTTGACGGGACAGACGGCTCCTACGAGCAGTACTTC; CDR3 protein: CSVDGTDGSYEQYF; clone size: -; D gene: TRBD1; J gene: TRBJ2-7; CDR3 length: 14; V gene: TRBV29-1
CDR3 DNA: TGTGCCTGGAGGCCACGGGACAGGCAAGAGGAGACCCAGTACTTC; CDR3 protein: CAWRPRDRQEETQYF; clone size: once; D gene: TRBD1; J gene: TRBJ2-5; CDR3 length: 15; V gene: TRBV30
CDR3 DNA: TGTGCCAGCAGTTTTGGGACAGTTGAAGCTTTCTTT; CDR3 protein: CASSFGTVEAFF; clone size: -; D gene: TRBD1; J gene: TRBJ1-1; CDR3 length: 12; V gene: TRBV12-3/TRBV12-4
CDR3 DNA: TGTGCCAGCTCCCGTGGCGGGAAGCTGGAGGGCTACACCTTC; CDR3 protein: CASSRGGKLEGYTF; clone size: -; D gene: -; J gene: TRBJ1-2; CDR3 length: 14; V gene: TRBV2
CDR3 DNA: TGTGCCAGCTGCCCTGGGACTAGCCCCTCCGGGGAGCTGTTTTTT; CDR3 protein: CASCPGTSPSGELFF; clone size: -; D gene: TRBD2; J gene: TRBJ2-2; CDR3 length: 15; V gene: TRBV4-2
CDR3 DNA: TGTGCCAGCAGCTCCCCCTCTCTGTGGGTCTACGAGCAGTACTTC; CDR3 protein: CASSSPSLWVYEQYF; clone size: -; D gene: -; J gene: TRBJ2-7; CDR3 length: 15; V gene: TRBV7-9
CDR3 DNA: TGTGCCAGCGGACGACAGGGAGTCAATGAGCAGTTCTTC; CDR3 protein: CASGRQGVNEQFF; clone size: once; D gene: TRBD1; J gene: TRBJ2-1; CDR3 length: 13; V gene: TRBV9
CDR3 DNA: TGCAGCGCCAGGACAGGGGGGAACACTGAAGCTTTCTTT; CDR3 protein: CSARTGGNTEAFF; clone size: once; D gene: TRBD1; J gene: TRBJ1-1; CDR3 length: 13; V gene: TRBV29-1
CDR3 DNA: TGTGCCTGGAGTTCGGCCGTCGTAGCGCAGTACTTC; CDR3 protein: CAWSSAVVAQYF; clone size: -; D gene: -; J gene: TRBJ2-7; CDR3 length: 12; V gene: TRBV30
CDR3 DNA: TGCAGTGCTAGAGCCCGTCGGGGCGGGGGGGCCGGATTGGTGAACATTCAGTACTTC; CDR3 protein: CSARARRGGGAGLVNIQYF; clone size: -; D gene: TRBD2; J gene: TRBJ2-4; CDR3 length: 19; V gene: TRBV20-1
CDR3 DNA: TGCAGTGCTGTCCAACAGGGGGGATTCACAGATACGCAGTATTTT; CDR3 protein: CSAVQQGGFTDTQYF; clone size: -; D gene: TRBD1; J gene: TRBJ2-3; CDR3 length: 15; V gene: TRBV20-1
CDR3 DNA: TGTGCCAGCAGAGCTAACGCGGAGACCCAGTACTTC; CDR3 protein: CASRANAETQYF; clone size: -; D gene: -; J gene: TRBJ2-5; CDR3 length: 12; V gene: TRBV3-1
CDR3 DNA: TGTGCCAGCAGTAGGCAGGGTTACACTGAAGCTTTCTTT; CDR3 protein: CASSRQGYTEAFF; clone size: -; D gene: -; J gene: TRBJ1-1; CDR3 length: 13; V gene: TRBV28
CDR3 DNA: TGCGCCAGCAGCCCCTCTGGCGGGCGATACACAGATACGCAGTATTTT; CDR3 protein: CASSPSGGRYTDTQYF; clone size: -; D gene: -; J gene: TRBJ2-3; CDR3 length: 16; V gene: TRBV4-1
CDR3 DNA: TGTGCCTGGAGTGTGGGCAGGGGAGCCCACAATGAGCAGTTCTTC; CDR3 protein: CAWSVGRGAHNEQFF; clone size: -; D gene: -; J gene: TRBJ2-1; CDR3 length: 15; V gene: TRBV30
CDR3 DNA: TGTGCCAGCAGCCCTGGACTAGCAAGAGATAACGAGCAGTACTTC; CDR3 protein: CASSPGLARDNEQYF; clone size: -; D gene: TRBD2; J gene: TRBJ2-7; CDR3 length: 15; V gene: TRBV9